This TCR beta chain is from a study of graft-versus-host responses after intestinal transplantation. V trimming: 3 bases; J trimming: 0 bases; junction bases outside the gene matches: 4. The germline V gene encodes CDR1 LNHDA and CDR2 SQIVND (reference sequence). There are 15 residues in the CDR3. As to this clone: Antigen unknown.

Using immunoSEQ multiplex PCR, the repertoire was profiled, and TCRdb retains in-frame clones only, with some absent. The profile shows approximately 90,000 clones, about 87% of them singletons. The chain links TRBV19 to TRBJ2-7; 8 bases are a match to TRBD2. The input for sequencing was unstimulated CD4+ T cells sorted from spleen or lymph node cells, taken before transplant. This receptor was obtained from a human donor who was the organ donor for an intestinal transplant. CDR3: CASSIGSGNSYEQYF. CDR3 nucleotides: TGTGCCAGTAGTATTGGTAGCGGGAACTCCTACGAGCAGTACTTC. The full variable domain, completed using reference TRBV19 and TRBJ2-7, is DGGITQSPKYLFRKEGQNVTLSCEQNLNHDAMYWYRQDPGQGLRLIYYSQIVNDFQKGDIAEGYSVSREKKESFPLTVTSAQKNPTAFYLCASSIGSGNSYEQYFGPGTRLTVT.